These 22 T cell receptor beta chains were all obtained from the same sample, sequenced in a study of CD8 T cells in Susac syndrome. With random hexamers, about 0.5 to 1 ug RNA was reverse transcribed. TCRdb analysed the immunoSEQ multiplex PCR reads with MiXCR anew, one entry per CDR3 protein. The repertoire holds around 150,000 distinct CDR3 sequences, with 95% as singletons. The specimen was CD4+ T cells from PBMCs. These receptors were collected from a human donor with Susac syndrome.

The chain employs TRBV20-1 and TRBJ1-1, with a weak D call TRBD1 (5 bases). This CDR3 is 12 amino acids long. Trimming cost V 0 bases and J 7 bases, with 9 bases left between them. Germline CDR1 and CDR2: DFQATT and SNEGSKA (reference sequence). The CDR3 DNA follows: TGCAGTGCTAGAGATCTGACAGTTGAAGCTTTCTTT. It specifies CSARDLTVEAFF.

The J gene is TRBJ1-5, the V gene TRBV11-3; TRBD1 is a possible D gene (6 bases). Germline-derived CDR1 and CDR2 are SGHNT and YENEEA. The CDR3 totals 17 residues. V dropped 0 bases and J dropped 4 bases, with 16 bases sitting between them. The CDR3 protein is CASSLEGAGRDNQPQHF. Here the CDR3 DNA reads TGTGCCAGCAGCTTAGAGGGGGCGGGTCGTGATAATCAGCCCCAGCATTTT.

The rearrangement uses TRBV14 and TRBJ2-7, with D possibly matching TRBD2 (6 bases). Germline values: CDR1 SGHDN, CDR2 FVKESK. Trimming pared 0 bases from V and 2 bases from J, leaving 11 bases between. This CDR3 region has 15 residues. CDR3 nucleotide sequence: TGTGCCAGCAGCCAAGAACAAGGCGGGACCTACGAGCAGTACTTC. Amino acids: CASSQEQGGTYEQYF.

The V and J genes are TRBV12-3 or TRBV12-4 and TRBJ1-1; D ambiguous. V shed 11 bases and J shed 1 base, with 8 bases lying between them. CDR3 length: 11 residues. In DNA, the CDR3 is TGTGCCGACCGTGCGAACACTGAAGCTTTCTTT. Protein product: CADRANTEAFF.

This chain connects TRBV4-2 to TRBJ2-3; 13 bases match TRBD2. V lost 2 bases to trimming and J lost 4 bases; unmatched junction nucleotides: 0. Germline V gene data show CDR1 as LGHNA and CDR2 as YNFKEQ. The CDR3 is made up of 15 amino acids. The CDR3 region has the DNA TGTGCCAGCAGCCAAACTAGCGGGGGGGCAGATACGCAGTATTTT. It translates to CASSQTSGGADTQYF.

The V call is TRBV20-1, the J call TRBJ1-2; D remains ambiguous. V lost 4 bases to trimming and J lost 3 bases, with 3 bases between them. Germline CDR1 reads DFQATT; CDR2 reads SNEGSKA (reference sequence). The CDR3 is 10 amino acids. DNA for the CDR3: TGCAGTGCTACGGACTATGGCTACACCTTC. It encodes CSATDYGYTF.

This rearrangement joins TRBV2 to TRBJ1-4, with D perhaps matching TRBD1 (5 bases). CDR3 length equals 15 residues. Deletions cut 1 base from V and 5 bases from J, with 11 bases between. Germline V CDR1 and CDR2: SNHLY, FYNNEI. As DNA, the CDR3 is TGTGCCAGCAGTGAAGGGGCACGGGGGAATGAAAAACTGTTTTTT. Translating gives CASSEGARGNEKLFF.

V usage is TRBV12-3 or TRBV12-4 and J usage is TRBJ2-3, with TRBD1 as a possible D gene (6 bases). The CDR3 is 14 amino acids. The V end lost 3 bases, the J end lost 2 bases, and 9 bases lay between the germline ends. The CDR3 nucleotides are TGTGCCAGCAGTTTCTCAGGGGACACAGATACGCAGTATTTT. Encoded protein: CASSFSGDTDTQYF.

This clonotype has just one count. The V gene is TRBV20-1, the J gene TRBJ2-5; D is possibly TRBD1 (5 bases). The germline V gene encodes CDR1 DFQATT and CDR2 SNEGSKA (reference sequence). V gave up 0 bases and J gave up 9 bases, with 20 bases separating them. CDR3 length equals 15 residues. DNA of the CDR3: TGCAGTGCTAGAGATCAGGGTAGCTCACCTGGGGCCCAGTACTTC. Translated, it gives CSARDQGSSPGAQYF.

The rearrangement uses TRBV5-1 and TRBJ2-3; possibly TRBD1 for D (6 bases). CDR3 length: 12 amino acids. V was cut by 1 base and J by 6 bases, with 6 bases left in between. From germline, CDR1 is SGHRS and CDR2 YFSETQ. In DNA form, the CDR3 reads TGCGCCAGCAGCTTGCAGGGGGATACGCAGTATTTT. Translated, it gives CASSLQGDTQYF.

The genes are TRBV25-1 and TRBJ2-3; D unclear. Germline CDR1 reads MGHDK; CDR2 reads SYGVNS. V was shortened by 4 bases and J by 2 bases, with 25 bases between the two germline ends. The CDR3 runs to 19 residues. CDR3 sequence reads: CASSGSDRFSGPITDTQYF. CDR3 sequence (DNA): TGTGCCAGCAGTGGATCGGACCGCTTTTCGGGTCCTATCACAGATACGCAGTATTTT.

This clonotype was counted once. This rearrangement joins TRBV4-1 to TRBJ1-2; D is unresolved. This CDR3 comprises 14 residues. V lost 4 bases and J 7 bases, leaving 16 bases between the germline ends. CDR1 and CDR2 (germline): MGHRA, YSYEKL. The CDR3 is CASSPNGLSTGYTF. For the CDR3, the DNA is TGCGCCAGCAGCCCGAATGGGCTGAGTACTGGCTACACCTTC.

This chain uses TRBV20-1 with TRBJ2-1; possible D gene TRBD2, 5 bases. CDR1 is DFQATT, CDR2 SNEGSKA, per germline (reference sequence). V was clipped by 1 base and J by 0 bases, with 13 bases between them. The CDR3 contains 16 residues. The CDR3 spells CSARVDERNSYNEQFF. CDR3 sequence (DNA): TGCAGTGCTAGAGTGGACGAGCGGAACTCCTACAATGAGCAGTTCTTC.

The J gene is TRBJ2-2, the V gene TRBV12-3 or TRBV12-4, with D unclear. CDR3 length equals 11 residues. V was cut by 6 bases and J by 5 bases, with 4 bases left in between. CDR3 DNA: TGTGCCAGCAGAGCGACCGGGGAGCTGTTTTTT. Translated: CASRATGELFF.

This chain links TRBV6-6 with TRBJ2-5; D not certain. Trimming removed 8 bases at V and 4 bases at J, with 8 bases between. Germline V CDR1 and CDR2: MNHNY, SVGAGI (reference sequence). This CDR3 has 11 residues. The CDR3 sequence: CASGLTETQYF. DNA of the CDR3: TGTGCCAGCGGGCTAACAGAGACCCAGTACTTC.

V is TRBV20-1 and J is TRBJ1-2; TRBD1 agrees at 7 bases. Germline V gives CDR1 DFQATT, CDR2 SNEGSKA (reference sequence). This CDR3 contains 12 residues. The V segment lost 6 bases and the J segment 4 bases; nucleotides outside the gene matches: 5. CDR3 loop: CSASGTVYGYTF. The CDR3 DNA is TGCAGTGCGAGCGGGACAGTCTATGGCTACACCTTC.

V is TRBV28 and J is TRBJ1-1; no definite D call. This CDR3 has 14 residues. Trimming stripped 5 bases from V and 7 bases from J, with 17 bases between. CDR1 and CDR2 from the germline V gene are MDHEN and SYDVKM. CDR3 DNA: TGTGCCAGCAGTGAAGGGCGCAACGGTATTGAAGCTTTCTTT. This codes for CASSEGRNGIEAFF. Looking up the rest from reference TRBV28 and TRBJ1-1 gives the full variable domain: DVKVTQSSRYLVKRTGEKVFLECVQDMDHENMFWYRQDPGLGLRLIYFSYDVKMKEKGDIPEGYSVSREKKERFSLILESASTNQTSMYLCASSEGRNGIEAFFGQGTRLTVV.

This clonotype appeared a single time. The chain recombines TRBV30 with TRBJ1-1; maybe TRBD1 (5 bases). V was shortened by 5 bases and J by 1 base, with 14 bases between the two germline ends. CDR3 length: 14 residues. Looked up from germline, CDR1 is GTSNPN and CDR2 is SVGIG (reference sequence). The CDR3 loop reads CAWPYPTANTEAFF. The CDR3 DNA reads TGTGCCTGGCCGTACCCGACAGCGAACACTGAAGCTTTCTTT.

J is TRBJ2-1 and V is TRBV6-4, with 8 bases identical to TRBD2. CDR3 length: 15 amino acids. Germline lookup yields CDR1 MRHNA and CDR2 SNTAGT. Trimming took 3 bases from V and 5 from J; bases not matched to a gene: 6. This CDR3 reads CASSDGAGGHNEQFF. The CDR3 nucleotides are TGTGCCAGCAGTGATGGTGCGGGAGGCCACAATGAGCAGTTCTTC.

The J gene is TRBJ2-3, the V gene TRBV12-3 or TRBV12-4; D is perhaps TRBD1 or TRBD2 (5 bases each). Trimming left V 11 bases short and J 1 base short, with 13 bases between. The CDR3 loop spans 13 amino acids. The CDR3: CASRLGGTDTQYF. DNA of the CDR3: TGTGCCTCACGGTTGGGGGGCACAGATACGCAGTATTTT.

The chain has TRBV15 and TRBJ2-1; perhaps D is TRBD1 or TRBD2 (5 bases each). With 3 bases removed from V and 10 bases from J, the gap between germline ends came to 10 bases. The CDR3 sequence is 12 residues long. Germline V CDR1 and CDR2: LNHNV, YYDKDF (reference sequence). The CDR3 sequence: CATSSSGPEQFF. The CDR3 DNA follows: TGTGCCACCAGCAGCTCGGGACCAGAGCAGTTCTTC.

This sequence joins TRBV7-3 and TRBJ2-1, with a possible D match to TRBD1 (5 bases). This CDR3 comprises 15 residues. CDR1 and CDR2 (germline): SGHTA, FQGTGA. With 2 bases removed from V and 3 bases from J, the gap between germline ends came to 11 bases. The CDR3 DNA reads as TGTGCCAGCAGCTTACCAGGGAAAGACTACAATGAGCAGTTCTTC. This translates into CASSLPGKDYNEQFF.